This TCR beta chain was captured in a study of shared clonotypes between healthy human individuals (dated by TCRdb to 2020 to 2022). As for the study more broadly: The cohort comprised a couple of women and a few men aged 18 to 49 years. Between about 0.85 and 9.5 billion PBMCs per donor were obtained by leukapheresis. To estimate repertoire size and how much clonotypes are shared between individuals, the study performed deep sequencing of blood TCR repertoires from roughly five healthy adults. To increase sequencing depth and limit assay-specific biases, TCR repertoire library preparation and sequencing were carried out by different laboratories using diverse techniques. For each donor, CD4 naive and CD4 memory were each given three plates, CD8 naive was given two plates, and CD8 memory was given one plate. What the study reported, not specific to this receptor: Rarefaction of sorted-subset datasets indicated incomplete sequencing despite the large sequencing depth. Pairwise subsampling indicated that sequencing depth was expected to affect the degree of clonotype sharing among donors. Because the study included only a small number of donors, the genetic and exposure-history diversity represented was limited. Larger estimated clonotype richness was generally found for naive subsets than for memory subsets. Only blood was sampled, and tissue TCR repertoires likely differ from those in blood. Across a handful of donors, 4.5% to 6.5% of naive CD4, approximately 3.5% of naive CD8, roughly 2.2% of memory CD4, and approximately 0.42% of memory CD8 clonotypes were shared. Compared with non-shared clonotypes, clonotypes shared by all four sorted-subset donors had higher generation probabilities.

The donors were healthy, HIV-negative adults who had no recently reported acute infections or vaccinations. Only Caucasian adults living in Nashville, Tennessee, USA were represented among the donors. CD4+ T cells were enriched by magnetic negative selection; naive cells were then positively selected on CD45RA, and the negative fraction formed the memory subset. After blood collection by leukapheresis, PBMCs were isolated using Ficoll-Histopaque density gradient centrifugation and then cryopreserved in the vapor phase of liquid nitrogen. Analytical flow cytometry was used to check the purity and quantity of each magnetically sorted T cell population. Each sorted fraction had its genomic DNA isolated and then quantified by UV absorbance on a Nanodrop 2000c. Using the deep immunoSEQ assay, multiplex PCR amplified TCR CDR3 regions from genomic DNA. For each cell subset, the extracted genomic DNA was distributed evenly across all wells of several immunoSEQ 96-well plates, and each plate served as one replicate. Each replicate PCR for sorted subsets received 200 ng genomic DNA, equal to around 32,000 T cell genomes. Purified libraries were measured with a Qubit 3.0 fluorometer, size-checked on a Bioanalyzer 2100, and measured again with the KAPA Library Quantification kit. A separate single-read 150-cycle Illumina NextSeq 550 flow cell was used to sequence each immunoSEQ 96-well plate. Per the authors' processing: Because the immunoSEQ output included only junctional sequences and no quality scores, the filtering could not be the same as the filtering used for full-length reads. To assign V/J genes and CDR3, sequences were annotated using PyIR, a Python wrapper for IgBLAST v1.9, with IMGT germline references. Any read was removed if the V/J assignment was weak (E-value above 1e-6), the CDR3 was missing, or the read contained stop codons, out-of-frame junctions, or ambiguous translated residues. V3J clonotypes were defined as sequences sharing the same inferred V gene, J gene, and CDR3 amino acid sequence. Percentage overlap between repertoires was computed as shared unique clonotypes divided by the size of the smaller repertoire. RTK rarefaction, the Chao1 estimator, and Recon v2.1 estimates of unobserved clonotypes were used to assess repertoire richness. Generation probabilities for all TCRbeta clonotypes obtained by the gDNA method from several donors were computed using OLGA. This immuneACCESS table, as held by TCRdb, lists in-frame sequences with V and J called but not all clones. Of the missing ones, under half trace to an unresolved V gene in checked studies; the others have no known cause. V, J and clone size derive from that table, while D and trimming were established from the DNA sequence. The sample yields about 2.4 million clones; around 90% were counted once. Of the sample, about 0.13% is held by the ten largest clones.

In regard to this clone: Its antigen is currently not known. Nothing much larger sits one base from this clone, and base qualities are not available.

CDR1 SGDLS and CDR2 YYNGEE were looked up in the germline V gene. The CDR3 sequence holds 14 residues, the cysteine and phenylalanine included. The sequence is cut down to CDR3 DNA, 42 bases in frame from base 1. The V and J ends are trimmed by 0 bases and 5 bases, leaving 11 bases between them. This clonotype was obtained from a man aged 18-30 years in good health. The rearrangement combines TRBV9 with TRBJ2-5; a tentative D call is TRBD1 (6 bases match). The sequencing sample was made of naive CD4+ T cells sorted from blood. Sample cell subset or site, as interpreted from the label and publication: CD45RA+ positively selected. The CDR3 sequence is CASSVGGPGETQYF. Here is the DNA: TGTGCCAGCAGCGTAGGGGGGCCTGGGGAGACCCAGTACTTC.